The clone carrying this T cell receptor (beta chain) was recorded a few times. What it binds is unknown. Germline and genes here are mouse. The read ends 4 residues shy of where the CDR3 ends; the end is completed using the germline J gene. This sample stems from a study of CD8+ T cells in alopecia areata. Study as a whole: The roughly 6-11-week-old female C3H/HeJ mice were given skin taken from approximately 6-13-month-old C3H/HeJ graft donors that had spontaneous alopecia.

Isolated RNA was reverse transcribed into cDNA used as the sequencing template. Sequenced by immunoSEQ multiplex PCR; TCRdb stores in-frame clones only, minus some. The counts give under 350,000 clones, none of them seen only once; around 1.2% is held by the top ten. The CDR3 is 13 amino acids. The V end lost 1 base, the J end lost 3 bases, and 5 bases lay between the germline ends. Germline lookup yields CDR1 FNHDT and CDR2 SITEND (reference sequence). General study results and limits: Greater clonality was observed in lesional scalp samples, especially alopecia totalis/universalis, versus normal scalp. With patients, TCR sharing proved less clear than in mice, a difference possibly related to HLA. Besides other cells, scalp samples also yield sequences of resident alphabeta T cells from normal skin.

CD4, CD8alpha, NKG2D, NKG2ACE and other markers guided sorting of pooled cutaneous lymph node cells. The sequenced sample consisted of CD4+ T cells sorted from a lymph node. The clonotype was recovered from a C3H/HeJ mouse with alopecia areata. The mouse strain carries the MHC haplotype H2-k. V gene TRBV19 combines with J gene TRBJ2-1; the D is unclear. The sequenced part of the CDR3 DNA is TGTGCCAGCAGTATAAACATCTATGCT. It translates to CASSINIYA. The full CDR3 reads CASSINIYAEQFF.